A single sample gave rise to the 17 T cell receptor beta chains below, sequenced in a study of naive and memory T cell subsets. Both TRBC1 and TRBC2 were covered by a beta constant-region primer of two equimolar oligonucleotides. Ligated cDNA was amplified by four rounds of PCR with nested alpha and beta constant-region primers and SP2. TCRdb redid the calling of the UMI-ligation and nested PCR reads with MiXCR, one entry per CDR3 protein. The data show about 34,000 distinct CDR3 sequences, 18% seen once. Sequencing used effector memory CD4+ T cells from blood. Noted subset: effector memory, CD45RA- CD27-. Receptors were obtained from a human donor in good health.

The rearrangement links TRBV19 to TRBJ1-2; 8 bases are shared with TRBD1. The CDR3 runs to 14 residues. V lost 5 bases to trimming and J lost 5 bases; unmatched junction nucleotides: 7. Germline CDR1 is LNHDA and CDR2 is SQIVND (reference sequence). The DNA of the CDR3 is TGTGCCAGTAGTGACCAGGGGGCACGATATGGCTACACCTTC. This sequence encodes CASSDQGARYGYTF. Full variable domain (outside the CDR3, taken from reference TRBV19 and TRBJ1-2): DGGITQSPKYLFRKEGQNVTLSCEQNLNHDAMYWYRQDPGQGLRLIYYSQIVNDFQKGDIAEGYSVSREKKESFPLTVTSAQKNPTAFYLCASSDQGARYGYTFGSGTRLTVV.

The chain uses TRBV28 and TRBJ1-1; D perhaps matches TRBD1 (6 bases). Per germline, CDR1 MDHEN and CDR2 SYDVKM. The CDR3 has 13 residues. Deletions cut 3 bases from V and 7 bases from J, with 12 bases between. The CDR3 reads CASSFLRDNEAFF. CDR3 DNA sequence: TGTGCCAGCAGTTTTCTCCGGGACAATGAAGCTTTCTTT. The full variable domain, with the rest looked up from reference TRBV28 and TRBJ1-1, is DVKVTQSSRYLVKRTGEKVFLECVQDMDHENMFWYRQDPGLGLRLIYFSYDVKMKEKGDIPEGYSVSREKKERFSLILESASTNQTSMYLCASSFLRDNEAFFGQGTRLTVV.

In DNA form, the CDR3 reads TGTGCCAGCAGTTTATGGAGGGCAGGGAGCGCCTACGAGCAGTACTTC. Protein sequence: CASSLWRAGSAYEQYF. The gene calls are TRBV28 and TRBJ2-7; TRBD1 or TRBD2 may be the D gene (5 bases each). The CDR3 totals 16 residues. Germline CDR1 is MDHEN and CDR2 is SYDVKM. V gave up 0 bases and J gave up 2 bases, with 14 bases separating them.

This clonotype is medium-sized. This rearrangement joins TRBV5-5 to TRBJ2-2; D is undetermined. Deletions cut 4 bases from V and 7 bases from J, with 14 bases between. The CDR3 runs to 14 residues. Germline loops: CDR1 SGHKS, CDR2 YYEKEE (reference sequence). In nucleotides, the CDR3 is TGTGCCAGCAGCCTATTGGCGGCTGACGGGGAGCTGTTTTTT. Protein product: CASSLLAADGELFF.

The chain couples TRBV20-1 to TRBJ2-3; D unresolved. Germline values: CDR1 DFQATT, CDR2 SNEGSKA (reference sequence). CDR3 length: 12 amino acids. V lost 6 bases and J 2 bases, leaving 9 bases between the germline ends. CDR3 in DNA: TGCAGTGCCCCGGAGTTCACAGATACGCAGTATTTT. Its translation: CSAPEFTDTQYF.

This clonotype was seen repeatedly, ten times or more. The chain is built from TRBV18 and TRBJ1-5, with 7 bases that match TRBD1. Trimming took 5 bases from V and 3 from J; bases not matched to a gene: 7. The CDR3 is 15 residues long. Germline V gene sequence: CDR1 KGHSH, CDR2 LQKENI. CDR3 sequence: CASSSGTAINQPQHF. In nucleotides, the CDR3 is TGTGCCAGCTCATCCGGGACAGCCATCAATCAGCCCCAGCATTTT.

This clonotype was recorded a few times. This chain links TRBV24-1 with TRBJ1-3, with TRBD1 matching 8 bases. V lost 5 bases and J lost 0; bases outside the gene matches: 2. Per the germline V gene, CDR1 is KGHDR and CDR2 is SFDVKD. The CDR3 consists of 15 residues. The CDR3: CATSGQGPSGNTIYF. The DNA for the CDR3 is TGTGCCACCAGTGGACAGGGGCCCTCTGGAAACACCATATATTTT.

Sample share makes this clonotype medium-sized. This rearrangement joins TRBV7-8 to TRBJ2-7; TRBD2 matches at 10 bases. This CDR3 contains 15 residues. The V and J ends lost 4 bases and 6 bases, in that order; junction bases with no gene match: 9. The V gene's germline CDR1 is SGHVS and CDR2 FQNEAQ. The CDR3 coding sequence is TGTGCCAGCAGCTCGCCGTTAGCGGGAGGTTTCGAGCAGTACTTC. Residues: CASSSPLAGGFEQYF.

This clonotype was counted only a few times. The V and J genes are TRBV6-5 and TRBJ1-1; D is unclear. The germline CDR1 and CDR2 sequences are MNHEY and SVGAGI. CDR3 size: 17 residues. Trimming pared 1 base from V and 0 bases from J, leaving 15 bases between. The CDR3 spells CASSYLGGGFMNTEAFF. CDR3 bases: TGTGCCAGCAGTTACTTGGGTGGAGGGTTCATGAACACTGAAGCTTTCTTT.

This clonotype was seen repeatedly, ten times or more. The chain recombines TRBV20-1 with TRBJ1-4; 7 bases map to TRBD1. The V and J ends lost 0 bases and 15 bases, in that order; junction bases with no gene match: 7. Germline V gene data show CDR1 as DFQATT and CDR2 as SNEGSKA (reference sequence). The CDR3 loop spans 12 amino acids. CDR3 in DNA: TGCAGTGCTAGAGACAGGACAGGCAAGATGTTTTTT. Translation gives CSARDRTGKMFF.

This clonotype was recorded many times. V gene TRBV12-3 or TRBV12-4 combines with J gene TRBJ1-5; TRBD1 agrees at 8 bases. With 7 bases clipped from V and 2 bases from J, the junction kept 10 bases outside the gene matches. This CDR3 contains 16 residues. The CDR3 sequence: CASTHGQGRGNQPQHF. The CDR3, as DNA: TGTGCCAGCACCCATGGACAGGGACGGGGCAATCAGCCCCAGCATTTT.

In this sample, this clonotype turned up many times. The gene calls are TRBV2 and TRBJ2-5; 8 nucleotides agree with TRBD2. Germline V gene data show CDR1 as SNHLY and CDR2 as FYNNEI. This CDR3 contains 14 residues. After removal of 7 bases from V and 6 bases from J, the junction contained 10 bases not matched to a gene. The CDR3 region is CASIGSGSGKTQYF. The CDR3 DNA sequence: TGTGCCAGCATAGGAAGCGGGAGTGGGAAGACCCAGTACTTC.

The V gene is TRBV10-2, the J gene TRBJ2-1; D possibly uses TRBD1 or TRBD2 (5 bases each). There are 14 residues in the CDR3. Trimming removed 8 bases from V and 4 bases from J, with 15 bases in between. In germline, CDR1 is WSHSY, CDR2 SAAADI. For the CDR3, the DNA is TGCGCCAGCGGGACGGCGGCCATTTACAATGAGCAGTTCTTC. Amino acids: CASGTAAIYNEQFF.

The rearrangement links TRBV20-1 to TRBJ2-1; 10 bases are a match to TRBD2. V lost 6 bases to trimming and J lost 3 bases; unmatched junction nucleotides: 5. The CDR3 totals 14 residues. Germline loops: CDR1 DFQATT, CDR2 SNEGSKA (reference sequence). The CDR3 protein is CSAGRLAGYNEQFF. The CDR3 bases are TGCAGTGCCGGCCGACTAGCGGGCTACAATGAGCAGTTCTTC.

The CDR3 nucleotides are TGTGCCAGCATCCCACGCACAGGGGTTTTGTACACTGAAGCTTTCTTT. Translated: CASIPRTGVLYTEAFF. This sequence joins TRBV27 and TRBJ1-1; TRBD1 agrees at 7 bases. The V gene end was trimmed by 7 bases and the J gene end by 3 bases; junction bases not matched to a gene: 14. Germline CDR1 and CDR2: MNHEY and SMNVEV (reference sequence). The CDR3 has 16 residues.

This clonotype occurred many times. CDR3 loop: CASLRTRRAYEQYF. CDR3 DNA: TGTGCCAGCCTTAGGACTAGGAGGGCATACGAGCAGTACTTC. This chain joins TRBV28 and TRBJ2-7, with 7 bases matching TRBD2. V lost 8 bases and J lost 4; bases outside the gene matches: 11. The CDR3 spans 14 residues. The germline gives CDR1 MDHEN, CDR2 SYDVKM.

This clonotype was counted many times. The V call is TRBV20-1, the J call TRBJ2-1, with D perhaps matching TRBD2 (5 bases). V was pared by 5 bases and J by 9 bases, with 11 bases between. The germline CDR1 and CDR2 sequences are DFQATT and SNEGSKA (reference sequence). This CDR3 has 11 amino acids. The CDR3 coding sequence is TGCAGTGCTCGGCGGGTGGGTGAGCAGTTCTTC. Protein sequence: CSARRVGEQFF.